This T cell receptor beta chain was profiled in a study of CD8+ T cells in alopecia areata (dated by TCRdb to the late 2010s). With regard to the full study: Treated patients were enrolled in an open-label pilot trial of oral tofacitinib, 5 to 10 mg twice daily, for moderate-to-severe alopecia areata. Tofacitinib was given for 6 to 18 months, followed by 6 months of follow-up off drug to assess delayed response and recurrence. For the treated patients, the SALT score, which quantifies what percentage of scalp surface area is affected, served as the measure of disease severity. In both human patients and the C3H/HeJ mouse model, the study applied high-throughput TCRbeta sequencing to look at T cell clonal expansion in alopecia areata. On the human side, TCRbeta sequencing was run on scalp tissue and on sorted CD4+ and CD8+ peripheral blood T cells from healthy controls and from alopecia areata patients with either patchy or totalis/universalis disease. Patients on tofacitinib were biopsied at baseline and after 4 and 24 weeks of treatment, and several of the patients also had a later scalp biopsy. Scalp clonality was compared among normal scalp (n=4), patchy alopecia areata scalp (n=8), and alopecia totalis/universalis scalp (n=8). The RNA source kit depended on sample type: the PAXgene miRNA kit for fixed scalp, the miRNeasy kit for PBMCs, and the RNeasy kit for mouse skin. immunoSEQ multiplex PCR using 35 Vbeta forward primers and 13 Jbeta reverse primers was used to amplify TCRbeta CDR3 regions.

The label giving this sample's treatment or condition can be read as: oral pan-JAK inhibitor, 5-10 mg twice daily. Peripheral blood and lesional scalp punch biopsies were obtained from patients with alopecia areata. PBMCs were isolated by density centrifugation and stained for CD3, CD4 and CD8, after which CD4+ and CD8+ T cells were sorted on a FACSAria. Library method: the immunoSEQ multiplex PCR assay. To provide template for TCR sequencing, every sample had RNA extracted and reverse transcribed into cDNA. SuperScript III was used for first-strand cDNA synthesis, primed with a 2:1 mix of oligo-dT and random hexamers. A synthetic immune receptor repertoire was used to gauge amplification bias, and whatever bias remained was removed computationally. The authors processed their data as follows. Raw reads were preprocessed to remove errors, and CDR3 was defined by IMGT conventions from the conserved cysteine to phenylalanine. To get clonality, Shannon entropy was normalized by log2 of the number of productive unique TCRs and the result was subtracted from 1. Scalp TCRbeta sequences were cross-referenced with sorted blood CD4 and CD8 repertoires so that the CD4 or CD8 identity of scalp clones could be inferred. TCRdb retrieved this table from immuneACCESS and kept in-frame rearrangements only. Not all clones are present; in checked studies, unresolved V genes account for under half, and no reason is known for the remainder. The V and J calls and the clone size are those of that table, but D and trimming were determined from the DNA. This sample gives 150,000 to 200,000 clones in total; approximately 51% of them show up just once. The top ten clonotypes cover 10% of the sample.

Overall study outcomes, separate from this receptor: Many expanded lesional clones were found to persist in scalp and blood during tofacitinib treatment, and relapse after treatment cessation may be partly explained by this persistence. Scalp clonality and the number of expanded CD8+ clones among the top 100 scalp clones were significantly decreased by tofacitinib. Unlike mouse skin, where gammadelta T cells dominate, normal human skin contains resident alphabeta T cells that get sequenced too, which complicates analysis of the scalp TCR repertoire. TCR sequences shared between patients were less clear than in mice, possibly partly because of HLA diversity in the patient population. Because the treated cohort was small and had only one nonresponder, larger studies are needed to examine links between baseline CD8+ expansion and response. Compared with normal scalp, lesional scalp had higher clonality and more expanded CD8+ clones, particularly in alopecia totalis/universalis, a pattern that suggests antigenic drive.

CDR1 and CDR2, looked up from the germline V gene, are MNHEY and SVGAGI. Trimming takes 8 bases from V and 5 bases from J, and the germline ends sit 15 bases apart. Including the terminal cysteine and phenylalanine, the CDR3 comprises 13 residues. This entry keeps only the CDR3 DNA: 39 bases, framed from base 1. Remarks on this clone: Its antigen has not been determined. No much larger clone exists at a distance of one base, and base qualities are not known.

This sequence uses TRBV6-5 and TRBJ1-1, with the D gene call left open. The sequence was collected from a human donor with alopecia areata. Specimen: CD8+ T cells sorted from blood, collected at week 52, from a patient treated with tofacitinib. In nucleotides, the sequence is TGTGCCAGCCTCCGGGAAGGTCAGACTGAAGCTTTCTTT. The encoded protein is CASLREGQTEAFF.